This TCR beta chain was documented in a study of cytomegalovirus exposure and HLA in healthy donors. The PCR was carried out with 60 Vbeta primers and 13 Jbeta primers. The table came from immunoSEQ multiplex PCR; TCRdb's copy has only in-frame clones and leaves some out. Here the sample spans around 210,000 clones, around 77% being singletons. Study results and caveats: A later analysis appeared to link common viral pathogens to several of the most significant clusters.

This clone has only a few counts. The antigen is not known. The receptor was derived from a woman aged 25 to 45 in good health and CMV-seronegative. The sample comprised PBMCs.

CDR3 loop: CASSITGAFNEKLFF. CDR3 DNA sequence: TGTGCCAGCAGCATAACAGGGGCATTTAATGAAAAACTGTTTTTT. This chain joins TRBV5-4 and TRBJ1-4; 7 nucleotides align to TRBD1. The CDR3 is 15 amino acids. The V gene end was trimmed by 4 bases and the J gene end by 4 bases; junction bases not matched to a gene: 7. Germline loops: CDR1 SGHNT, CDR2 YYREEE (reference sequence). The full variable domain, completed using reference TRBV5-4 and TRBJ1-4, is ETGVTQSPTHLIKTRGQQVTLRCSSQSGHNTVSWYQQALGQGPQFIFQYYREEENGRGNFPPRFSGLQFPNYSSELNVNALELDDSALYLCASSITGAFNEKLFFGSGTQLSVL.